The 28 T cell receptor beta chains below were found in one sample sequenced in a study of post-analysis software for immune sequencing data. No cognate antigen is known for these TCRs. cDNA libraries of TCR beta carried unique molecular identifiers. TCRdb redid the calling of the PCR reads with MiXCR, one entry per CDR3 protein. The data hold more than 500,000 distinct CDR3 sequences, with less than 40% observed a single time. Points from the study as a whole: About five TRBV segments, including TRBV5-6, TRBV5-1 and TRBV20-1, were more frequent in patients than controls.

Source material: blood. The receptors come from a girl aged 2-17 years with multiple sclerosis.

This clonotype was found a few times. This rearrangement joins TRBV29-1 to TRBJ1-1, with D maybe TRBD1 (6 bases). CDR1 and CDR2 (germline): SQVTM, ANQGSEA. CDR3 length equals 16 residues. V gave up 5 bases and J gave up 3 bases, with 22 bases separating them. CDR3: CSVTPNRRQGYTEAFF. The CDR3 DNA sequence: TGCAGCGTTACCCCCAACCGGAGGCAGGGGTACACTGAAGCTTTCTTT.

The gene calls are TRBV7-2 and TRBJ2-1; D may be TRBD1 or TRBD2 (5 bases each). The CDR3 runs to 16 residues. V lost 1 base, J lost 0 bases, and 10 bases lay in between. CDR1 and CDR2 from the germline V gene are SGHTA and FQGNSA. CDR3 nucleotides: TGTGCCAGCAGCTTAGGGGGGACCTACTCCTACAATGAGCAGTTCTTC. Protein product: CASSLGGTYSYNEQFF.

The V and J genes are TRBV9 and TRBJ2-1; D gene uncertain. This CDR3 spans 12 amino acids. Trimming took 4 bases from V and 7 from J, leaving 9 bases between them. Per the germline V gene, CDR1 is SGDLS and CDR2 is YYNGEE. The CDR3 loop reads CASSPQRNEQFF. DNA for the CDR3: TGTGCCAGCAGCCCCCAACGGAATGAGCAGTTCTTC.

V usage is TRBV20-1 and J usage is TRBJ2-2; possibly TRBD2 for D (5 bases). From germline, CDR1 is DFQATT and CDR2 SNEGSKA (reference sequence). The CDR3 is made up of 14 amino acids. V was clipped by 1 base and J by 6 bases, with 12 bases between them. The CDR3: CSARVQRAAGELFF. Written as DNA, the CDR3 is TGCAGTGCTAGAGTACAGCGAGCGGCCGGGGAGCTGTTTTTT.

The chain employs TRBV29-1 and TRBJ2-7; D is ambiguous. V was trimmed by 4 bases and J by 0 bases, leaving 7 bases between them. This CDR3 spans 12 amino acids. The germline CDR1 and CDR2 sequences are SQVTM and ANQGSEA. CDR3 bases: TGCAGCGTTGCTCAGGTCTCCTACGAGCAGTACTTC. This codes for CSVAQVSYEQYF.

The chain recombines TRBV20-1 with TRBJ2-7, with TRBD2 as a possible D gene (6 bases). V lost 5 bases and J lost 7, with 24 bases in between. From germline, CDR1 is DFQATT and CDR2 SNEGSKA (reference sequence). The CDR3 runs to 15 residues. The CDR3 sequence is CSALSWGLGVGEQYF. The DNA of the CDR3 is TGCAGTGCTCTTTCCTGGGGACTGGGAGTAGGGGAGCAGTACTTC.

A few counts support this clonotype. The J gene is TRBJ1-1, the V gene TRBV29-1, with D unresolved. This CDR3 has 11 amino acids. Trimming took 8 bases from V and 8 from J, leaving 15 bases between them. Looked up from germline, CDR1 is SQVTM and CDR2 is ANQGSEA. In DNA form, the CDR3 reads TGCAGCTTCAACCTGGGCAGGGAAGCTTTCTTT. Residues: CSFNLGREAFF. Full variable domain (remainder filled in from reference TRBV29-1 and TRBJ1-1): SAVISQKPSRDICQRGTSLTIQCQVDSQVTMMFWYRQQPGQSLTLIATANQGSEATYESGFVIDKFPISRPNLTFSTLTVSNMSPEDSSIYLCSFNLGREAFFGQGTRLTVV.

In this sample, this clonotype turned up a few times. CDR3 region: CASSNPAYGKEKLFF. CDR3 bases: TGCGCCAGCAGCAACCCGGCTTACGGGAAAGAAAAACTGTTTTTT. This chain links TRBV4-1 with TRBJ1-4, with no clear D. V lost 5 bases, J lost 8 bases, and 18 bases lay in between. This CDR3 contains 15 residues. Germline V CDR1 and CDR2: MGHRA, YSYEKL.

The CDR3 nucleotides are TGTGCCAGCAGTCCGACAGTCAATAGCAATCAGCCCCAGCATTTT. Its protein product is CASSPTVNSNQPQHF. The chain carries TRBV2 and TRBJ1-5; D possibly corresponds to TRBD1 (5 bases). The CDR3 is 15 residues long. CDR1 is SNHLY and CDR2 is FYNNEI in the germline V gene. Trimming stripped 5 bases from V and 0 bases from J, with 11 bases between.

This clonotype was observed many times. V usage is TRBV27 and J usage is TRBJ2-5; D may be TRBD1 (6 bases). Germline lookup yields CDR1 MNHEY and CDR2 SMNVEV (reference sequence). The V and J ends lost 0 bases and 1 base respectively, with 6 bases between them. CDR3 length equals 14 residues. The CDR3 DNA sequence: TGTGCCAGCAGTTTATCCAGGGGCCAAGAGACCCAGTACTTC. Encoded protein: CASSLSRGQETQYF.

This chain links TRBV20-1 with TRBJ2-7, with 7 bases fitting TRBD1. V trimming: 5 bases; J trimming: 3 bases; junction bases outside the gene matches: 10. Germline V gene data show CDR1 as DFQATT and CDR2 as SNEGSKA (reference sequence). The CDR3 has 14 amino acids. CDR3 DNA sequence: TGCAGTGCTGAAGGACAGGTAGGAGTCTACGAGCAGTACTTC. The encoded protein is CSAEGQVGVYEQYF.

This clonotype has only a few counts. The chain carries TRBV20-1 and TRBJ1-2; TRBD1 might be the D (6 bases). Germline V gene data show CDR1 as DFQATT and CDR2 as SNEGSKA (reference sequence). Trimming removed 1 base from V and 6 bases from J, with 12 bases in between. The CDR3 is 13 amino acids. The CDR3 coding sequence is TGCAGTGCTAGAGTGGGGGCCGGGCATGGCTACACCTTC. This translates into CSARVGAGHGYTF.

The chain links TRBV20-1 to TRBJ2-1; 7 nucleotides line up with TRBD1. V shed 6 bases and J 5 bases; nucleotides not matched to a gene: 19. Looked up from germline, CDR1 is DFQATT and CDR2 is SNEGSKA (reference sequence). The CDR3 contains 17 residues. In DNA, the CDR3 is TGCAGTGCCCTACCCGCGACAGGGAGTGGGTTTAACAATGAGCAGTTCTTC. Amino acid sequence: CSALPATGSGFNNEQFF.

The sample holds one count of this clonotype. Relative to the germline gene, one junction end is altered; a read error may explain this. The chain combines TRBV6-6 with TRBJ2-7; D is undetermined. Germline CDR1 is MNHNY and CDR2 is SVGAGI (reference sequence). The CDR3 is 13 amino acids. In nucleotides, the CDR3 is TGTGCCAGCAGTTACCTGGTTTCCTACGGGCAGTACTTC. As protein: CASSYLVSYGQYF.

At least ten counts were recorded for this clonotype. The CDR3 protein is CSVRTSGGYEQYF. CDR3 in DNA: TGCAGCGTTCGGACTAGCGGGGGGTACGAGCAGTACTTC. This chain connects TRBV29-1 to TRBJ2-7; 14 bases are a match to TRBD2. CDR3 length: 13 amino acids. Germline CDR1 reads SQVTM; CDR2 reads ANQGSEA. Losses at the gene ends were 5 bases for V and 4 bases for J; bases not matched to a gene: 1.

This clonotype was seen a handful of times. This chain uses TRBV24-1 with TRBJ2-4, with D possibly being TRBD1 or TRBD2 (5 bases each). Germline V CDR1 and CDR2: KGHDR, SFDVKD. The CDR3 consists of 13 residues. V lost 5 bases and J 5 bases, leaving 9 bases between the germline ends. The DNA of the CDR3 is TGTGCCACCAGTGTGACGGGGCAAAACATTCAGTACTTC. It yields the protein CATSVTGQNIQYF.

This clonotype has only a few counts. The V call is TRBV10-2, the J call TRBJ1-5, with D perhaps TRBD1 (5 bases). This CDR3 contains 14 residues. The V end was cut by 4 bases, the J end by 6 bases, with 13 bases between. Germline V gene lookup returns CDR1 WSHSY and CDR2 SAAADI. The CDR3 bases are TGCGCCAGCAGTGGGCCGGAGGGGACTCAGCCCCAGCATTTT. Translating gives CASSGPEGTQPQHF.

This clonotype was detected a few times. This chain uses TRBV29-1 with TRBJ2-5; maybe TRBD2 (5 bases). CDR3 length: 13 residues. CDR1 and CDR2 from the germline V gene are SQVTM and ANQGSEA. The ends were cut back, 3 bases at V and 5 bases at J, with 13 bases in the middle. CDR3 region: CSVDRGRAETQYF. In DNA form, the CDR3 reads TGCAGCGTTGATCGGGGAAGGGCTGAGACCCAGTACTTC.

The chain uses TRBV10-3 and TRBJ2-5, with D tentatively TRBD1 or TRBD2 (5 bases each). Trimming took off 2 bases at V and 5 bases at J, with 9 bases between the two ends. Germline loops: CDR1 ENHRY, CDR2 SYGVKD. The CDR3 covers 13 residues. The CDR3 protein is CAISEGGTETQYF. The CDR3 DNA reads TGTGCCATCAGTGAGGGGGGAACCGAGACCCAGTACTTC.

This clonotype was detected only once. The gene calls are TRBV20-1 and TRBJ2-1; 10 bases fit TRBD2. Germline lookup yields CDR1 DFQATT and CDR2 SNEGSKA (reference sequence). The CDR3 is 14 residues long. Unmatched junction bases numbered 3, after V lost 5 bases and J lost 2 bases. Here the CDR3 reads CSAESGGAYNEQFF. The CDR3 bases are TGCAGTGCTGAGAGCGGGGGGGCCTACAATGAGCAGTTCTTC.

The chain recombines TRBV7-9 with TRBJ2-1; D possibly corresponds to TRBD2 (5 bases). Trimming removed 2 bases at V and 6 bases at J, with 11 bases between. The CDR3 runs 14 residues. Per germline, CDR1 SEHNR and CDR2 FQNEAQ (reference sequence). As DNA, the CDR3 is TGTGCCAGCAGCTTAATACGGGGTGTCAATGAGCAGTTCTTC. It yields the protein CASSLIRGVNEQFF.

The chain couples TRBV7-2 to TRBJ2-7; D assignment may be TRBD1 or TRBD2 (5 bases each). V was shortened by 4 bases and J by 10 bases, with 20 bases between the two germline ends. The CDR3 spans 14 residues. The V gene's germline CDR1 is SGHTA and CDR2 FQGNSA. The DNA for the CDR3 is TGTGCCAGCAGCTCGCACGCAGGACAATGGGACCAGTACTTC. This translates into CASSSHAGQWDQYF. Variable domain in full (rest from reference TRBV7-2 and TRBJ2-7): GAGVSQSPSNKVTEKGKDVELRCDPISGHTALYWYRQSLGQGLEFLIYFQGNSAPDKSGLPSDRFSAERTGGSVSTLTIQRTQQEDSAVYLCASSSHAGQWDQYFGPGTRLTVT.

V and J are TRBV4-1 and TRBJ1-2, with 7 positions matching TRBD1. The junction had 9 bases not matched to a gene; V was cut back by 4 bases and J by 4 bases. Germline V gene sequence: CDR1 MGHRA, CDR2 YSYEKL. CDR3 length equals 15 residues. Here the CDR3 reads CASSRTQGDSYGYTF. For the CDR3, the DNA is TGCGCCAGCAGCCGTACCCAGGGGGACTCCTATGGCTACACCTTC.

The CDR3 sequence is CSARDPVETTEAFF. The CDR3, as DNA: TGCAGTGCTAGAGATCCCGTGGAGACCACTGAAGCTTTCTTT. The genes are TRBV20-1 and TRBJ1-1; no clear D gene. Germline-derived CDR1 and CDR2 are DFQATT and SNEGSKA (reference sequence). V was trimmed by 0 bases and J by 4 bases, leaving 12 bases between them. This CDR3 contains 14 residues.

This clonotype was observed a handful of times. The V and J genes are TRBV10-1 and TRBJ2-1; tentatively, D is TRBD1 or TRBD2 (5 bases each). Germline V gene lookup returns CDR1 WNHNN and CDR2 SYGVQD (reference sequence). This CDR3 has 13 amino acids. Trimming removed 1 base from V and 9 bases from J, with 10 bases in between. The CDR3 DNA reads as TGCGCCAGCAGTGAGTGGGGGTTGGGTGAGCAGTTCTTC. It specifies CASSEWGLGEQFF.

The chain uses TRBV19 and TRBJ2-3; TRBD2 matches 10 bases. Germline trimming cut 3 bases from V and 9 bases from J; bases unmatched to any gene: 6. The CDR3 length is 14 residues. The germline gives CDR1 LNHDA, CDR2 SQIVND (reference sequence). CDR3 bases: TGTGCCAGTAGTATTACTAGCGGGGCGTTGACGCAGTATTTT. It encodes CASSITSGALTQYF.

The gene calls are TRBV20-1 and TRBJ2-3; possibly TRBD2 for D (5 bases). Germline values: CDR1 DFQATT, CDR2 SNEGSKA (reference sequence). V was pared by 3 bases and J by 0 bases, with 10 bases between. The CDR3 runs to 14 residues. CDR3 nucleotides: TGCAGTGCTAGGCTCGGGAAAAGCACAGATACGCAGTATTTT. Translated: CSARLGKSTDTQYF.

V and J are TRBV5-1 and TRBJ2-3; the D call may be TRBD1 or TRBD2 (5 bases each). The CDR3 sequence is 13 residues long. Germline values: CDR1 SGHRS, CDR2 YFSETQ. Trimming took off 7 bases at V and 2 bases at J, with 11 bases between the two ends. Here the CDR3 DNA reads TGCGCCAGCGGCAACGGGGCCACAGATACGCAGTATTTT. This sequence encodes CASGNGATDTQYF.